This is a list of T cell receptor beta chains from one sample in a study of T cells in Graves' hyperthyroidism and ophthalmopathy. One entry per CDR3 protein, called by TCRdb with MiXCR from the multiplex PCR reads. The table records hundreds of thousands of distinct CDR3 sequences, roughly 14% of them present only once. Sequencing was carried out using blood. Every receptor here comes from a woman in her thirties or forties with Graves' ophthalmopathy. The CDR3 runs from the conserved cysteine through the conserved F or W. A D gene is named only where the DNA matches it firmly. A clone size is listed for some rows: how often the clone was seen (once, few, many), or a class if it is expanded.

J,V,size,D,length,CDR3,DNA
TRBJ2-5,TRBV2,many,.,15,CASSAQGISQETQYF,TGTGCCAGCAGCGCCCAGGGGATCAGTCAAGAGACCCAGTACTTC
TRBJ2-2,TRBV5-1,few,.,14,CASSPVTGHGELFF,TGCGCCAGCAGCCCCGTGACAGGACACGGGGAGCTGTTTTTT
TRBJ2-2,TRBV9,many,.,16,CASSVLVEVNTGELFF,TGTGCCAGCAGCGTCTTGGTGGAGGTCAACACCGGGGAGCTGTTTTTT
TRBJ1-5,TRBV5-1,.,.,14,CASSLEGGPSPQHF,TGCGCCAGCAGCTTGGAGGGGGGCCCGAGTCCCCAGCATTTT
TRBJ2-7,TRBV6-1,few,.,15,CASRGGNEGGNEQYF,TGTGCCAGCAGAGGCGGGAACGAAGGGGGGAACGAGCAGTACTTC
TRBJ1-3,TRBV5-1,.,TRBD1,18,CASSLSPGGPTSGNTIYF,TGCGCCAGCAGCTTGAGTCCAGGGGGCCCCACCTCTGGAAACACCATATATTTT
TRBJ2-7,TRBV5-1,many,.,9,CASSYEQYF,TGCGCCAGCAGCTACGAGCAGTACTTC
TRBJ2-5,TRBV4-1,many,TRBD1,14,CASAPGQGQETQYF,TGCGCCAGCGCACCGGGACAGGGGCAAGAGACCCAGTACTTC
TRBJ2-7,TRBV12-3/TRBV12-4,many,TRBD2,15,CASSAQLADSYEQYF,TGTGCCAGCAGTGCACAACTAGCGGACTCCTACGAGCAGTACTTC
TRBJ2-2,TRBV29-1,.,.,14,CSVRANRDTGELFF,TGCAGCGTTCGGGCAAACAGGGACACCGGGGAGCTGTTTTTT
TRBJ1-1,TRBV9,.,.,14,CASSISRWGTEAFF,TGTGCCAGCAGCATAAGTCGATGGGGCACTGAAGCTTTCTTT
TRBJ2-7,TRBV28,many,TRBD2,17,CASRHRGGRAFSYEQYF,TGTGCCAGCAGACATAGGGGCGGGAGGGCCTTCTCCTACGAGCAGTACTTC
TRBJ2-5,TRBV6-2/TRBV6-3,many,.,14,CASSYSDSQETQYF,TGTGCCAGCAGTTACTCGGACAGCCAAGAGACCCAGTACTTC